The present T cell receptor (beta chain) was sequenced within a study of response to subunit inactivated influenza vaccine. General study findings and limits: Authors proposed each seasonal influenza vaccination draws in few new T cells.

This clonotype occurred a few times. Its antigen is as yet unknown. In TCRdb, the RT-PCR reads were re-called with MiXCR into one record per CDR3 protein. The sample has some 800,000 distinct CDR3 sequences, about 20% seen once. This TCR was recovered from a man between 50 and 59 years old who received an inactivated influenza vaccine. The specimen was PBMCs from blood, collected around 5 days after vaccination.

The CDR3 bases are TGTGCCAGCAGCTTTCCGGGCCGGGTTAATTCACCCCTCCACTTT. This sequence encodes CASSFPGRVNSPLHF. The genes are TRBV7-2 and TRBJ1-6; no clear D. From germline, CDR1 is SGHTA and CDR2 FQGNSA. Trimming stripped 3 bases from V and 6 bases from J, with 12 bases between. The CDR3 consists of 15 residues. Drawing the rest from reference TRBV7-2 and TRBJ1-6, the complete variable domain is GAGVSQSPSNKVTEKGKDVELRCDPISGHTALYWYRQSLGQGLEFLIYFQGNSAPDKSGLPSDRFSAERTGGSVSTLTIQRTQQEDSAVYLCASSFPGRVNSPLHFGNGTRLTVT.